The T cell receptor beta chain under discussion was sequenced for a study of T cell responses to AZD1222 COVID-19 vaccine. Remarks on this clone: Its antigen is still unknown.

Profiling relied on immunoSEQ multiplex PCR, and the TCRdb table lists in-frame clones only, not all of them. Here the sample spans roughly 140,000 clones, approximately 93% being singletons. Study findings and constraints: Clonal diversity was possibly underestimated, and white British individuals and females predominated among donors.

V dropped 6 bases and J dropped 3 bases, with 17 bases sitting between them. The germline V gene has CDR1 LNHDA and CDR2 SQIVND (reference sequence). The CDR3 contains 15 residues. This sequence originates from an adult who had recovered from COVID-19. The material was peripheral blood, obtained after recovery from COVID-19. The chain employs TRBV19 and TRBJ1-1, with TRBD1 as a possible D gene (5 bases). For the CDR3, the DNA is TGTGCCAGTAGCTCCCTTGGGACGGTATACACTGAAGCTTTCTTT. It specifies CASSSLGTVYTEAFF.